This T cell receptor (beta chain) was identified in a study of OX40 agonist ivuxolimab in advanced cancers. Background for the entire study: Ivuxolimab, which targeted the costimulatory receptor OX40 (CD134), was an agonistic, fully human IgG2 monoclonal antibody. Peripheral TCRbeta sequencing was intended to test whether TCR sequence diversity was altered and clonal T-cell expansion was caused by ivuxolimab. The dose-escalation cohort was 82.7% male with a mean age of about 54 years, ranging from 23 to 79. Prior anti-PD-1, anti-PD-L1 or anti-CTLA-4 therapy was permitted, and approximately 39% of dose-escalation patients had received checkpoint inhibitors. The paper covers the monotherapy dose-escalation part of the phase I ivuxolimab trial, which included N ≈ 54 patients. Partial responses occurred in three dose-escalation patients: two with cutaneous melanoma and one with hepatocellular carcinoma. Intravenous ivuxolimab was administered to patients every 2 weeks at six dose levels: 0.01, 0.1, 0.3, 1.5, 3 and 10 mg/kg. Of the roughly 54 patients in dose escalation, about 20 had hepatocellular carcinoma, about 15 had melanoma, 9 had renal cell carcinoma and 9 had head and neck cancer.

Here is what the overall study found, with its caveats: Low levels of normalized T-cell clonal expansion were also seen in some patients who did not respond. At doses from 0.1 to 3.0 mg/kg, clonal expansion was seen in both CD4+ and CD8+ blood T cells between baseline and week 6. On average, CD8+ T cells showed more expanded clones than CD4+ T cells after ivuxolimab. In the 0.1-3.0 mg/kg groups, partial responders had among the lowest normalized peripheral clonal expansion, particularly in CD8+ T cells. The antigen specificity of the peripheral T cells that underwent clonal expansion was not determined.

To sequence the TCRbeta CDR3 region, genomic DNA was isolated from the sorted cells. The immunoSEQ Assay was used for sequencing of TCRbeta CDR3 regions. TCRdb took over this immuneACCESS table, retaining in-frame rearrangements with V and J assigned. Such tables are incomplete; in checked studies, under half of the missing clones stem from an unresolved V gene, and the remainder is unexplained. Within this sample are 30,000 to 40,000 clones, with more than 75% of them counted one time only. Around 12% of the sample lies in the top ten. As to this clone: Its antigen is currently not known. Nothing much larger sits one base from this clone, and base qualities are not available.

V is pared back by 5 bases and J by 8 bases, with 15 bases lying between the germline termini. The germline V gene (reference sequence) supplies CDR1 MNHEY and CDR2 SMNVEV. The CDR3 spans 13 residues, from the cysteine through the phenylalanine. Just the 39-base CDR3 DNA is kept, in frame starting at base 1. The trial excluded patients who had a history of autoimmune disease or who were on systemic immunosuppression. In every dose cohort, peripheral blood was drawn for TCR sequencing at baseline, cycle 4 day 1, and cycle 7 day 1. Samples were obtained from an open-label, multicenter, first-in-human phase I dose-escalation trial of ivuxolimab. The trial enrolled adults with locally advanced or metastatic head and neck squamous cell, hepatocellular, melanoma or renal cell carcinoma. Before TCR sequencing, CD4+ and CD8+ T cells were separately sorted from peripheral blood.

The origin of this receptor is an adult with an advanced solid tumor such as melanoma, head and neck, liver or kidney cancer. Sequencing was performed on CD4+ or CD8+ T cells sorted from blood, taken in a trial of the OX40 agonist ivuxolimab. Recombination connected TRBV27 to TRBJ1-2, with no confidently assigned D gene. The CDR3 sequence is CASSNFPYGGYTF. Here is the DNA: TGTGCCAGCAGTAACTTCCCCTACGGGGGCTACACCTTC.